Described below is a single T cell receptor beta chain sequence and its context. Its matching antigen is unknown. The identical CDR3 is also encoded by other nucleotide sequences in the sample. Data came from immunoSEQ multiplex PCR; TCRdb stores just in-frame clones and leaves some out. The data contain tens of thousands of clones, 86% of them seen just once; the ten biggest clones take up approximately 0.54%. This entry is derived from a study of OX40 agonist ivuxolimab in advanced cancers. Findings and caveats of the study: By week 6 at 0.1 to 3.0 mg/kg, blood CD4+ and CD8+ T cells had expanded clonally. Relative to CD4+, CD8+ T cells held more expanded clones on average.

V lost 7 bases, J lost 2 bases, and 18 bases lay in between. The CDR3 length is 15 residues. Germline CDR1 reads MNHEY; CDR2 reads SMNVEV (reference sequence). This sequence was found in an adult with an advanced solid tumor such as melanoma, head and neck, liver or kidney cancer. The sample consisted of CD4+ or CD8+ T cells sorted from blood, taken in a trial of the OX40 agonist ivuxolimab. The chain carries TRBV27 and TRBJ2-7; D may be TRBD2 (6 bases). The chain's CDR3 is CASTRRLEGPYEQYF. Written as DNA, the CDR3 is TGTGCCAGCACAAGGCGACTAGAGGGCCCCTACGAGCAGTACTTC.